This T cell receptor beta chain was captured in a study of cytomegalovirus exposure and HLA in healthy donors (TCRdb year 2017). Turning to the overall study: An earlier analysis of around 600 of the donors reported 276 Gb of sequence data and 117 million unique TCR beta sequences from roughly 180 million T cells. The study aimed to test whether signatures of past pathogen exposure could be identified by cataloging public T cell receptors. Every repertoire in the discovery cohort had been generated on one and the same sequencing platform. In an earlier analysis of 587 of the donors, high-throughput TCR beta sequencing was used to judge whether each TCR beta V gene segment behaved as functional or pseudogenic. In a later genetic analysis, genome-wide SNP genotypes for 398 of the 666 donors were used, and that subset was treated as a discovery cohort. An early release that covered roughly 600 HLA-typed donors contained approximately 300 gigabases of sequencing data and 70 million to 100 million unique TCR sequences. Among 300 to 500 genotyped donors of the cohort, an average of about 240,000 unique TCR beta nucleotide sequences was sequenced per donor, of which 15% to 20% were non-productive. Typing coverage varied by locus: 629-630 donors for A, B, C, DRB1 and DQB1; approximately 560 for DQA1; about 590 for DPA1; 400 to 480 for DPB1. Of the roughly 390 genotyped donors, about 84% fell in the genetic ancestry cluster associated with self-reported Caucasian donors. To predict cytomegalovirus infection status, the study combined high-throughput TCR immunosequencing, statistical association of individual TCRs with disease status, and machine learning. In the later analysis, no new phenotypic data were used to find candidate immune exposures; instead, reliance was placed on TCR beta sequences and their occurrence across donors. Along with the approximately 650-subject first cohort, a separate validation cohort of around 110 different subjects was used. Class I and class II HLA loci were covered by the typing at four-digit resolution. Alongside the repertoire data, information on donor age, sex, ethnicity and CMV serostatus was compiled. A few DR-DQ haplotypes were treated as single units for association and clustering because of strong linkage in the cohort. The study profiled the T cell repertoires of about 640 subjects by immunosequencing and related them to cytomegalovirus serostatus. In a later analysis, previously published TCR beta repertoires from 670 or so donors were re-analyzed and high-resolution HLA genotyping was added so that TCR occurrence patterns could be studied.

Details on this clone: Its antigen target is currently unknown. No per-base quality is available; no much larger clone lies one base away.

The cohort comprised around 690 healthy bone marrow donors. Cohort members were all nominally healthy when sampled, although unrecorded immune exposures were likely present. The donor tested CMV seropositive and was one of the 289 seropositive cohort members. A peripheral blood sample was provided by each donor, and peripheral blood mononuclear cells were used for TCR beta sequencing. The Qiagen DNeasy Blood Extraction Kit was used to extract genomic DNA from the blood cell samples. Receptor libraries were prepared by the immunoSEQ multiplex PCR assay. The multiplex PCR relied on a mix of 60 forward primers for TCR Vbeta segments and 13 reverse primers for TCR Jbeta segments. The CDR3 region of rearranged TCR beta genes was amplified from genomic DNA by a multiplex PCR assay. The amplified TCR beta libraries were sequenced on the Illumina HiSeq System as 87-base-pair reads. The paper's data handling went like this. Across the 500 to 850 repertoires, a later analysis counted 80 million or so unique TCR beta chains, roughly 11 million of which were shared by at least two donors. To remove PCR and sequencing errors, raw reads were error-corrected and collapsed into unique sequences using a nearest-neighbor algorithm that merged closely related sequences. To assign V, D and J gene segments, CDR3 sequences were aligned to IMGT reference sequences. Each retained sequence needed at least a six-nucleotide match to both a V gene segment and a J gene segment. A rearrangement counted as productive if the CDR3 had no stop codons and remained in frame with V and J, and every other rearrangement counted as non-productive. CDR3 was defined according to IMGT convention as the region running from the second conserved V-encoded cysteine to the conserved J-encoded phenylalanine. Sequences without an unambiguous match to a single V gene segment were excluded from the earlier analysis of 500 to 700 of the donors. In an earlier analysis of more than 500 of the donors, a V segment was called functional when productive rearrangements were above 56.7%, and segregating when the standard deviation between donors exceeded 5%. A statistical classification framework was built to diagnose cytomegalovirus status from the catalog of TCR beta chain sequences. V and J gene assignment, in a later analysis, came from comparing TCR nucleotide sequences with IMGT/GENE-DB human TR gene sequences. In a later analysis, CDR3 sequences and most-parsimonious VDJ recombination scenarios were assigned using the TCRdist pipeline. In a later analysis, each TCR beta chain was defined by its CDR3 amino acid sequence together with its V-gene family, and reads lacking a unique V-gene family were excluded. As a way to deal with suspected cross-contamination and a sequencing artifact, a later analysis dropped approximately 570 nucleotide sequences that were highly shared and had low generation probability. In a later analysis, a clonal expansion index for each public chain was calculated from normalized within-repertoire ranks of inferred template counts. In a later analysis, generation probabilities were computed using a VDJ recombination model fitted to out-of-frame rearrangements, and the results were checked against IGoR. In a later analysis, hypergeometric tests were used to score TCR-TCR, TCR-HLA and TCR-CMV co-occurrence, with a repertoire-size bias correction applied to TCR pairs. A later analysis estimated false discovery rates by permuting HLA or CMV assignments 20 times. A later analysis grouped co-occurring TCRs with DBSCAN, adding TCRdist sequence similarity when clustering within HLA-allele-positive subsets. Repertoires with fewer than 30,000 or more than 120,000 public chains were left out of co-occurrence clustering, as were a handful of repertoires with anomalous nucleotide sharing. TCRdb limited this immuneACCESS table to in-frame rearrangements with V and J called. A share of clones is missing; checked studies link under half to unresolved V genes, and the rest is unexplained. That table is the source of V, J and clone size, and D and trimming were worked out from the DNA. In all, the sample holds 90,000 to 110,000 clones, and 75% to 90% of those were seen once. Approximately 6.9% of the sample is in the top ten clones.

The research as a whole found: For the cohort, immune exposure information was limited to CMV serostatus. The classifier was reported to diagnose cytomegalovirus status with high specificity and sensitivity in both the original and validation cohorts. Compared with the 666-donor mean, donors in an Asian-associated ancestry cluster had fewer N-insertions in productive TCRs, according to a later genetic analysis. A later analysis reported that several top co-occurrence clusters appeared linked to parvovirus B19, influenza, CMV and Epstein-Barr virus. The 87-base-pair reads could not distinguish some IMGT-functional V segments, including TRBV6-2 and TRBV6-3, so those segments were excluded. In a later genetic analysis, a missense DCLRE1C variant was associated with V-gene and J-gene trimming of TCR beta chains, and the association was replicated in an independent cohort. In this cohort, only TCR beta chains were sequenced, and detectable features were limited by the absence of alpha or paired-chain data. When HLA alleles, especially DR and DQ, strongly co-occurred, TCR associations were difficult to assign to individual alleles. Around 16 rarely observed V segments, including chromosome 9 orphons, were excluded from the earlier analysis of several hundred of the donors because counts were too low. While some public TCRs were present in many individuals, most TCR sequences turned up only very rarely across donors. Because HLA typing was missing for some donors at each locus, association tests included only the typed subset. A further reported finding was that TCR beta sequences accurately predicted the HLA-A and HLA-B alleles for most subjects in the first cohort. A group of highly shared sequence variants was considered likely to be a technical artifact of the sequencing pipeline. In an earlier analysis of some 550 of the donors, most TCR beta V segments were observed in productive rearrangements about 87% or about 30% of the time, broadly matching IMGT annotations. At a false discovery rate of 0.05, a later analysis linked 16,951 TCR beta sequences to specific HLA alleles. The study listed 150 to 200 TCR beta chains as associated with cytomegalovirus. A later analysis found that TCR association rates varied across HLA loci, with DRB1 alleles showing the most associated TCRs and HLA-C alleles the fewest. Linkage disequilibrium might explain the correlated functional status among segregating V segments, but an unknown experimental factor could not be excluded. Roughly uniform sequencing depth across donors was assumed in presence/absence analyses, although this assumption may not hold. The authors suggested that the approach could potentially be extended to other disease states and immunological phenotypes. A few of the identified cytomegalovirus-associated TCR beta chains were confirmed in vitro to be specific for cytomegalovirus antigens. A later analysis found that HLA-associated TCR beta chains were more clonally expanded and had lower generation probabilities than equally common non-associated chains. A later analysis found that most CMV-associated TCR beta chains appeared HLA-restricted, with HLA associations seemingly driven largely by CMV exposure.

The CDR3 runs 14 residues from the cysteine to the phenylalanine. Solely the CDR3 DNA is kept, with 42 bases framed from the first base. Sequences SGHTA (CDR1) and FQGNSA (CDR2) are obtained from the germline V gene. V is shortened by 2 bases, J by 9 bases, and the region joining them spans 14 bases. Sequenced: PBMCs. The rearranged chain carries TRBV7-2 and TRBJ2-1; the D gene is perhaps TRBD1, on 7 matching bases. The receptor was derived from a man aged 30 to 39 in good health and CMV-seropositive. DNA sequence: TGTGCCAGCAGCTTATTGCAGGGGGGCGGTGAGCAGTTCTTC. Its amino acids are CASSLLQGGGEQFF.